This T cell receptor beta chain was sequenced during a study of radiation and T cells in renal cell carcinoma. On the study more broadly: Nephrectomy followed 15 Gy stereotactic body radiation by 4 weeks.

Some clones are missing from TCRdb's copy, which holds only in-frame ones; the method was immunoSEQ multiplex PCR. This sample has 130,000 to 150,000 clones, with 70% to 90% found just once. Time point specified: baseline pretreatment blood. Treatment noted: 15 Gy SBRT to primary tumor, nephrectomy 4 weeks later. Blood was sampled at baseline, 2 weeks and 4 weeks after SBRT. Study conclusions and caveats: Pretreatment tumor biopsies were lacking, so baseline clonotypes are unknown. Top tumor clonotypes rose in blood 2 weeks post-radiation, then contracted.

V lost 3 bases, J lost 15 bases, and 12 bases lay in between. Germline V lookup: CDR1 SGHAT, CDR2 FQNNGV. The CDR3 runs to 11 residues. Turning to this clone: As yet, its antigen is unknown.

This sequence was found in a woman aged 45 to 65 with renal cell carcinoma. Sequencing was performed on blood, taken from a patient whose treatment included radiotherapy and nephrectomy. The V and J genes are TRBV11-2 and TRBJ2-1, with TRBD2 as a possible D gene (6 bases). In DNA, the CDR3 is TGTGCCAGCAGCTTTCGGGAGCTCCCGTTCTTC. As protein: CASSFRELPFF.